The T cell receptor beta chain under discussion was sequenced for a study of human T cells and chemical hapten exposure. In the study overall: Upper inner arm skin measuring around 2 cm by around 2 cm received 2% DPC for sensitization.

Comment on this clonotype: Its antigen remains unknown.

Unique molecular identifiers were attached to individual cDNA molecules during library preparation. Each CDR3 protein gets one entry after TCRdb re-called the RACE reads with MiXCR. This table holds 150,000 to 200,000 distinct CDR3 sequences, roughly a quarter found once. Whole-study results and caveats: Counts of expanded TCRs at PT1 were positively correlated with patch test score. TCRs at high frequency, those above 1 in 1000, did not change with DPC sensitization.

Indicated time point: patch test 3, about 24 weeks after DPC sensitization. Indicated treatment: therapeutic diphenylcyclopropenone sensitization with weekly scalp DPC. This TCR was recovered from a woman between 40 and 55 years old with alopecia areata. Some clones in this sample may be carry-over from other donors' samples. Sample: whole blood, taken in connection with sensitization to the hapten diphenylcyclopropenone (DPC).

The CDR3 coding sequence is TGTGCCAGCAGGTTGCGTCACGAGCAGTACTTC. It is translated as CASRLRHEQYF. The J gene is TRBJ2-7, the V gene TRBV28, with unresolved D. CDR3 size: 11 residues. Germline lookup yields CDR1 MDHEN and CDR2 SYDVKM. V was trimmed by 6 bases and J by 5 bases, leaving 8 bases between them.